The sequence of this T cell receptor (beta chain) was determined in a study of vaccination and CD4 T cells after COVID-19. Study information: Median time from second vaccine dose to sampling was approximately 74 days (14 to 241). Controls used CEFX viral epitopes (positive), HIV-1 Nef peptides (negative), or no peptide.

The assay that was used to sequence DNA from cultured CD4+ T cells was the Oncomine TCR Beta short-read assay. Via MiXCR, TCRdb re-called the PCR reads, giving one row per CDR3 protein. The repertoire holds thousands of distinct CDR3 sequences, with roughly 19% as singletons. This clonotype was recorded many times. No antigen is known for it. Trimming stripped 1 base from V and 0 bases from J, with 7 bases between. Germline CDR1 is DFQATT and CDR2 is SNEGSKA (reference sequence). The CDR3 has 13 residues. Indicated treatment: roughly 10-day PBMC culture with coronavirus spike peptide pools or control peptides (ViraFEST assay).

This chain links TRBV20-1 with TRBJ2-7, with D unresolved. The sequencing here drew on CD4+ T cells from blood, cultured in vitro, taken after SARS-CoV-2 vaccination. This receptor was identified in a human donor who had recovered from COVID-19. CDR3 bases: TGCAGTGCTAGAGCATATTCCTCCTACGAGCAGTACTTC. Translating gives CSARAYSSYEQYF.